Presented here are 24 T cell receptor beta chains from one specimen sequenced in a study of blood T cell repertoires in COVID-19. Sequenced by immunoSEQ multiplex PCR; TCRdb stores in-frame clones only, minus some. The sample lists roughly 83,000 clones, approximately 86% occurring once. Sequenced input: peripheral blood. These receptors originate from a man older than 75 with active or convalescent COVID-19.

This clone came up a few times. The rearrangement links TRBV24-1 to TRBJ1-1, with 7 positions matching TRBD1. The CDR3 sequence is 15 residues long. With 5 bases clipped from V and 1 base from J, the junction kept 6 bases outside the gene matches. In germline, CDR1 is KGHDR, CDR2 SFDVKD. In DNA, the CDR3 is TGTGCCACCAGTGCCTCGGGACAGACGAACACTGAAGCTTTCTTT. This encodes CATSASGQTNTEAFF.

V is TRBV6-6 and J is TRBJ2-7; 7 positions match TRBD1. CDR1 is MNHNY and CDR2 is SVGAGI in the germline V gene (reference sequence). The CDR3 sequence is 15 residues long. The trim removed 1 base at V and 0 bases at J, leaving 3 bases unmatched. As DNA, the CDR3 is TGTGCCAGCAGTTACTTACAGGGGAGCTCCTACGAGCAGTACGTC. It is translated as CASSYLQGSSYEQYV.

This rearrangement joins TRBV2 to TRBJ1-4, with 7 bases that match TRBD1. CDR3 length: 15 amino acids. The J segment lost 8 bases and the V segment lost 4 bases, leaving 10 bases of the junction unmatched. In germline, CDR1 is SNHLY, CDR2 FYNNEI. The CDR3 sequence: CASSVGTAKREKLFF. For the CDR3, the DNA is TGTGCCAGCAGTGTAGGGACAGCAAAACGGGAAAAACTGTTTTTT.

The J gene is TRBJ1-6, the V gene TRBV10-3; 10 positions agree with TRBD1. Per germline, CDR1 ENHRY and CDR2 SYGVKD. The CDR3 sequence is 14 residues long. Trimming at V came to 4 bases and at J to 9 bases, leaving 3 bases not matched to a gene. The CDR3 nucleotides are TGTGCCATCAGTGCGCGGACAGGGGGTTCACCCCTCCACTTT. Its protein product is CAISARTGGSPLHF.

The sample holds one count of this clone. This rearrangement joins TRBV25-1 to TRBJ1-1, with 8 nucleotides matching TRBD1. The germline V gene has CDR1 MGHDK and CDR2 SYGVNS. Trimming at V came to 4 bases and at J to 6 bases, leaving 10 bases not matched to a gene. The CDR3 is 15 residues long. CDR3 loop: CASSAQVRTGPEAFF. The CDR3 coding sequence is TGTGCCAGCAGTGCTCAAGTTCGGACAGGGCCTGAAGCTTTCTTT.

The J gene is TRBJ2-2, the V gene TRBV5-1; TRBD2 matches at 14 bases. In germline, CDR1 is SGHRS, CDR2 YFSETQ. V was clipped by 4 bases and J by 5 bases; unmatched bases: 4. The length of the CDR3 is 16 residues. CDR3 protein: CASSTRLAGGTGELFF. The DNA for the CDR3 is TGCGCCAGCAGCACGCGACTAGCGGGAGGGACCGGGGAGCTGTTTTTT.

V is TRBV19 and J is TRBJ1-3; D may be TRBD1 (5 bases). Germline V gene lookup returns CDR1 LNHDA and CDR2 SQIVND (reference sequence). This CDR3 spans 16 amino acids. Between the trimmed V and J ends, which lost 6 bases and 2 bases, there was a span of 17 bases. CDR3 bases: TGTGCCAGTAGCCCGATAGGGACTGCGGCTGGAAACACCATATATTTT. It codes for CASSPIGTAAGNTIYF.

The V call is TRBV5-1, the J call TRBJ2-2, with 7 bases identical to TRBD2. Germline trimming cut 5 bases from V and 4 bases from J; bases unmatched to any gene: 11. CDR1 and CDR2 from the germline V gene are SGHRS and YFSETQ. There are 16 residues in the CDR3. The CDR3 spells CASSTGEGLGTGELFF. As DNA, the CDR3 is TGCGCCAGCAGTACTGGGGAGGGCCTTGGCACCGGGGAGCTGTTTTTT.

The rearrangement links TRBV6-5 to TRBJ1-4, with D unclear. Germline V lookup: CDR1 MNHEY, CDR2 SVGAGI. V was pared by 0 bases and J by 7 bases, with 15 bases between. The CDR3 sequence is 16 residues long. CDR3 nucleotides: TGTGCCAGCAGTTACTCGACCGGGTTGCTTGGTGAAAAACTGTTTTTT. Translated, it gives CASSYSTGLLGEKLFF.

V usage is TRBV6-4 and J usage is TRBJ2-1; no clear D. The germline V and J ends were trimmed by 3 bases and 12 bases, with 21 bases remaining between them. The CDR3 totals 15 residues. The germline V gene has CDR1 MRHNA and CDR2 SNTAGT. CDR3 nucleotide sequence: TGTGCCAGCAGTGAACGGAGCACGTACCCCCTGGTGCAGTTCTTC. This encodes CASSERSTYPLVQFF.

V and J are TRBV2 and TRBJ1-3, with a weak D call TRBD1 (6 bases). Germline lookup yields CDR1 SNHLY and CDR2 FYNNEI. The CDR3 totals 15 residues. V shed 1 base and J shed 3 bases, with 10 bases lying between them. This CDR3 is CASSEDRAVGNTIYF. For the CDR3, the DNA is TGTGCCAGCAGTGAAGACAGGGCGGTTGGAAACACCATATATTTT.

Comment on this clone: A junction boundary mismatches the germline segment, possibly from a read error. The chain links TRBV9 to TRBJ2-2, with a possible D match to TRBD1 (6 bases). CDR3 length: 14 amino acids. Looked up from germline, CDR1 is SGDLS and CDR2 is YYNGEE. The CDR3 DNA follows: TGTGCCAGCAGCGTAACAGGGAACCCCGGGGAGCTGTTTTTT. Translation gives CASSVTGNPGELFF.

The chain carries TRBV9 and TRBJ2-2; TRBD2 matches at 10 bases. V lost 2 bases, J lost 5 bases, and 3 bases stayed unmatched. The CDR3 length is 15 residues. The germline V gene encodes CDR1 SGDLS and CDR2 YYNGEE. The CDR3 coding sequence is TGTGCCAGCAGCGTGGCGGGACTAGCGACCGGGGAGCTGTTTTTT. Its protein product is CASSVAGLATGELFF.

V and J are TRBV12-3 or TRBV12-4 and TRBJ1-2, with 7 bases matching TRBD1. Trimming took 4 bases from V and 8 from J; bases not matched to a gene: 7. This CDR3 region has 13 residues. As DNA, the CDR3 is TGTGCCAGCAGTTCCCGGGACAGCGGAGGCTACACCTTC. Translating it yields CASSSRDSGGYTF.

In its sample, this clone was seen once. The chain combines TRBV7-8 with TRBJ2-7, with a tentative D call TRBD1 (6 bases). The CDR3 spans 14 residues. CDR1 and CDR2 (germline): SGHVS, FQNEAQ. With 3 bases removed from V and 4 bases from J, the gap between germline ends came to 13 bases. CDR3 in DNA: TGTGCCAGCAGCTTTGGGGGCCGGGGATACGAGCAGTACGTC. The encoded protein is CASSFGGRGYEQYV.

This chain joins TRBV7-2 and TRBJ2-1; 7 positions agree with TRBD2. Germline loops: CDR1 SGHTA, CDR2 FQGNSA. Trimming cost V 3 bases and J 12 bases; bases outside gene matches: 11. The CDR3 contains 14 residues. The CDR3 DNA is TGTGCCAGCAGCTTCGGGGGGTTGGGGTCGGTGCAGTTCTTC. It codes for CASSFGGLGSVQFF. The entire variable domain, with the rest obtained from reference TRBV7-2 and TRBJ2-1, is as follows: GAGVSQSPSNKVTEKGKDVELRCDPISGHTALYWYRQSLGQGLEFLIYFQGNSAPDKSGLPSDRFSAERTGGSVSTLTIQRTQQEDSAVYLCASSFGGLGSVQFFGPGTRLTVL.

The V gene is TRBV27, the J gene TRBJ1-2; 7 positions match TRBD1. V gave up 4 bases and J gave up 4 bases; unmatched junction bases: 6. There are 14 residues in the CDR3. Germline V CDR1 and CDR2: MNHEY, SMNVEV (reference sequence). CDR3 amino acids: CASSSRGTAYGYTF. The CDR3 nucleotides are TGTGCCAGCAGTTCGCGCGGGACAGCCTATGGCTACACCTTC.

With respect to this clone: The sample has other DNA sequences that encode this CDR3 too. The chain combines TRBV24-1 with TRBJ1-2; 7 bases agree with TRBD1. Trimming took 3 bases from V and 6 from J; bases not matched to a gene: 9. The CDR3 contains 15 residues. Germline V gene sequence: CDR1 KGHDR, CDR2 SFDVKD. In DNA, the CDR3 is TGTGCCACCAGTGATACACGGCGGGACAGTCATGGCTACACCTTC. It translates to CATSDTRRDSHGYTF.

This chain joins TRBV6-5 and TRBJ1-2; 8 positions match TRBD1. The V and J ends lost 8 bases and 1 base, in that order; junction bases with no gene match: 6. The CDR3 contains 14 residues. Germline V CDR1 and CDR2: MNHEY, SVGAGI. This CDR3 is CASSWTGHNYGYTF. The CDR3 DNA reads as TGTGCCAGCTCCTGGACAGGGCATAACTATGGCTACACCTTC.

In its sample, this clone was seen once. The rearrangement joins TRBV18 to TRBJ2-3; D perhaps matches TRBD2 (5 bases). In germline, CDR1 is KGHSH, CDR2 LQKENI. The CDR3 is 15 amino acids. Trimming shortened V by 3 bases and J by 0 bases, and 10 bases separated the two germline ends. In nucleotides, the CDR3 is TGTGCCAGCTCACCGGGAGATATTAGCACAGATACGCAGTATTTT. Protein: CASSPGDISTDTQYF.

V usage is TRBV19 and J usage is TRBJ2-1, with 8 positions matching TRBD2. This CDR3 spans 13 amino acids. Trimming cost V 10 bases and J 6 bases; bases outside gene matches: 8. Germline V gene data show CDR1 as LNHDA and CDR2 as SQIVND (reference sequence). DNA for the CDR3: TGTGCCATCGGGGGGGTAGCCAGCAATGAGCAGTTCTTC. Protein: CAIGGVASNEQFF.

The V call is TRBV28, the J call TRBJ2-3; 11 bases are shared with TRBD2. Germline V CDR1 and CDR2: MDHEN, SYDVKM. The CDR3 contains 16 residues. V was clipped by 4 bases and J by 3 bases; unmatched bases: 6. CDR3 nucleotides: TGTGCCAGCAGTTCTTTAGCGGGGGGGCAGACAGATACGCAGTATTTT. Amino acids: CASSSLAGGQTDTQYF.

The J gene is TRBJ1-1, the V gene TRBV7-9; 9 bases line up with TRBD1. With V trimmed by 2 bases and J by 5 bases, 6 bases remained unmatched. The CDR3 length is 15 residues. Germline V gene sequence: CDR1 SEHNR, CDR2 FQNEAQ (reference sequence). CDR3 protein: CASSLTGTGWTEAFF. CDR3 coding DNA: TGTGCCAGCAGCTTAACCGGGACAGGGTGGACTGAAGCTTTCTTT.

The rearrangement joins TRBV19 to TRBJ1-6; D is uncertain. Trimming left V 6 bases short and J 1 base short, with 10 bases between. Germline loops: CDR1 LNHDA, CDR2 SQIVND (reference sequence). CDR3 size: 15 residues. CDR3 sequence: CASSSRWSYNSPLHF. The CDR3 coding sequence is TGTGCCAGTAGCTCTCGGTGGTCCTATAATTCACCCCTCCACTTT.